This T cell receptor beta chain originates from a study of regulatory T cells in long-lasting Graves disease. HTBI primers from iRepertoire and Arm-PCR of CDR3 regions yielded the TCR beta libraries. TCRdb used MiXCR to reprocess the multiplex PCR reads, holding one entry per CDR3 protein. In the table there are some 370,000 distinct CDR3 sequences, roughly 12% of which are singletons. Documented time point: newly diagnosed GD, antithyroid drugs for less than 3 months. The TCR library was prepared using RNA isolated from PBMCs. Doctors identified Graves' disease using the American Thyroid Association guidelines. This clonotype was detected ten times or more. These data are also associated with another study on T cells in Graves' hyperthyroidism and ophthalmopathy. From that second work: In patients aged 18 to 65, hyperthyroidism was newly diagnosed, with duration under 2 months. Clinical symptoms, serum thyroxine, TRAb, thyroid ultrasound and orbital computed tomography established diagnosis. The HTBI primer set served for first-round RT-PCR of the TCR CDR3.

The receptor's source is a woman aged 18 to 35 with Graves disease. This specimen was peripheral blood mononuclear cells (PBMCs), taken at new diagnosis, from a patient treated with antithyroid drugs.

The DNA for the CDR3 is TGTGCCAGCAGTTTCGGGACAGGACCCAATGAAAAACTGTTTTTT. Protein product: CASSFGTGPNEKLFF. The chain couples TRBV27 to TRBJ1-4, with 8 bases lining up with TRBD1. After removal of 3 bases from V and 5 bases from J, the junction contained 5 bases not matched to a gene. The germline gives CDR1 MNHEY, CDR2 SMNVEV (reference sequence). This CDR3 has 15 residues.